This T cell receptor (beta chain) is drawn from a study of blood T cell repertoires in COVID-19. Clones were read by immunoSEQ multiplex PCR, and TCRdb kept only the in-frame ones, dropping some. The sample carries about 35,000 clones, about 91% recorded once. On this clone: Other DNA sequences within the sample encode an identical CDR3.

The CDR3 contains 15 residues. The V gene's germline CDR1 is SGDLS and CDR2 YYNGEE. The ends were cut back, 4 bases at V and 5 bases at J, with 18 bases in the middle. The sequence came from a woman in her 70s with active COVID-19. The chain couples TRBV9 to TRBJ2-5; weak D call: TRBD2 (5 bases). The specimen was peripheral blood. CDR3 nucleotide sequence: TGTGCCAGCAGCCCCCCCCGAGGAGGCGAGGAGACCCAGTACTTC. Translated, it gives CASSPPRGGEETQYF.